These 28 T cell receptor beta chains originate from one sample sequenced in a study of blood T cells in healthy people across ages. Sample-barcoded 5' priming and a J-beta primer mix drove a second PCR of roughly 6 to 12 cycles. TCRdb independently ran MiXCR on the 5' RACE reads; one entry per CDR3 protein. The profile covers about 380,000 distinct CDR3 sequences, with approximately 52% appearing a single time and 45% to 55% taken by the ten largest. Input material: blood. The origin of the receptors is a man aged 60-69 years in good health.

The chain uses TRBV6-5 and TRBJ1-2; maybe TRBD1 (6 bases). The V gene lost 2 bases and the J gene lost 4 bases, with 8 bases spanning the gap. The CDR3 totals 13 residues. Germline loops: CDR1 MNHEY, CDR2 SVGAGI. DNA of the CDR3: TGTGCCAGCAGTTACAGACAGGCCTATGGCTACACCTTC. It yields the protein CASSYRQAYGYTF.

The gene calls are TRBV7-2 and TRBJ2-3; 14 positions agree with TRBD2. Germline V gene data show CDR1 as SGHTA and CDR2 as FQGNSA. V trimming: 5 bases; J trimming: 4 bases; junction bases outside the gene matches: 5. The CDR3 spans 16 residues. CDR3 in DNA: TGTGCCAGCAGCGCCGAGGGACTAGCGGGAGCAGATACGCAGTATTTT. Amino acids: CASSAEGLAGADTQYF.

V usage is TRBV27 and J usage is TRBJ2-5; 8 bases map to TRBD1. The J call may be mistaken, given a closer DNA end match to TRBJ2-4. Germline CDR1 MNHEY, CDR2 SMNVEV (reference sequence). CDR3 length: 15 residues. The CDR3 sequence is CASSPQGAGGNIQYF. DNA of the CDR3: TGTGCCAGCAGTCCTCAGGGGGCTGGTGGAAACATTCAGTACTTC.

As to this clonotype: A much larger clone is a single base away; this may be a read error. The rearrangement uses TRBV7-9 and TRBJ1-3; D is possibly TRBD1 (6 bases). Germline V gene sequence: CDR1 SEHNR, CDR2 FQNEAQ (reference sequence). The CDR3 runs to 16 residues. CDR3 in DNA: TGTGCCAGCAGCTTAGTTTCCGGGACACCAGGAAACACCACATATTTT. This translates into CASSLVSGTPGNTTYF.

The chain links TRBV7-2 to TRBJ2-1; D may be TRBD1 (8 bases). The DNA end is more similar to TRBJ2-7, so the J call may be wrong. CDR3 length: 16 residues. CDR1 SGHTA and CDR2 FQGNSA come from the germline V gene. CDR3: CASSLTGGAVYNEQYF. The DNA for the CDR3 is TGTGCCAGCAGCTTAACAGGGGGGGCGGTATACAATGAGCAGTACTTC.

This clonotype was counted ten times or more. This chain links TRBV3-1 with TRBJ2-5; D is uncertain. CDR3 length: 14 amino acids. The germline V gene has CDR1 LGHDT and CDR2 YNNKEL (reference sequence). V shed 4 bases and J shed 0 bases, with 9 bases lying between them. This CDR3 is CASSPGPNQETQYF. The CDR3 DNA sequence: TGTGCCAGCAGCCCCGGGCCCAACCAAGAGACCCAGTACTTC.

This clonotype came up a few times. The chain is built from TRBV29-1 and TRBJ2-7; TRBD1 matches 10 bases. The germline gives CDR1 SQVTM, CDR2 ANQGSEA. This CDR3 region has 13 residues. The V segment lost 6 bases and the J segment 3 bases; nucleotides outside the gene matches: 5. CDR3 sequence reads: CSVPGTGVYEQYF. The CDR3 DNA reads as TGCAGCGTGCCCGGGACAGGGGTCTACGAGCAGTACTTC.

This clonotype has only a few counts. The V call is TRBV20-1, the J call TRBJ2-3, with TRBD2 as a possible D gene (7 bases). CDR1 and CDR2 (germline): DFQATT, SNEGSKA (reference sequence). The CDR3 is made up of 17 amino acids. The V end was cut by 0 bases, the J end by 5 bases, with 21 bases between. CDR3 sequence: CSARDPNGGPSRDTQYF. The CDR3 DNA reads TGCAGTGCTAGAGACCCTAACGGGGGGCCCTCCCGAGATACGCAGTATTTT.

V usage is TRBV6-1 and J usage is TRBJ2-7, with a tentative D call TRBD1 (6 bases). Trimming removed 4 bases from V and 2 bases from J, with 12 bases in between. The CDR3 loop spans 14 amino acids. From germline, CDR1 is MNHNS and CDR2 SASEGT. As DNA, the CDR3 is TGTGCCAGCAGTGTGCAGGGGCCGCCCTACGAGCAGTACTTC. Protein product: CASSVQGPPYEQYF.

This sequence joins TRBV7-9 and TRBJ2-3; 9 bases are shared with TRBD2. Germline lookup yields CDR1 SEHNR and CDR2 FQNEAQ (reference sequence). This CDR3 contains 16 residues. V shed 1 base and J 4 bases; nucleotides not matched to a gene: 6. CDR3: CASSLEIAGDADTQYF. DNA of the CDR3: TGTGCCAGCAGCTTAGAAATAGCGGGAGATGCAGATACGCAGTATTTT.

V is TRBV20-1 and J is TRBJ1-2; 7 bases line up with TRBD1. Germline trimming cut 4 bases from V and 6 bases from J; bases unmatched to any gene: 5. Germline CDR1 DFQATT, CDR2 SNEGSKA (reference sequence). The CDR3 is 12 amino acids. The CDR3 sequence: CSATTGTDGYTF. The CDR3 DNA is TGCAGTGCTACGACAGGGACTGATGGCTACACCTTC.

This chain uses TRBV20-1 with TRBJ2-4, with TRBD2 identical over 10 bases. Germline lookup yields CDR1 DFQATT and CDR2 SNEGSKA (reference sequence). V trimming: 0 bases; J trimming: 13 bases; junction bases outside the gene matches: 15. This CDR3 is 16 amino acids long. CDR3 amino acids: CSARDASGGSYNEQYF. As DNA, the CDR3 is TGCAGTGCTAGAGATGCTAGCGGGGGCTCCTACAATGAGCAGTACTTC.

The chain combines TRBV5-1 with TRBJ2-3; D ambiguous. Germline-derived CDR1 and CDR2 are SGHRS and YFSETQ. The length of the CDR3 is 13 residues. V was trimmed by 0 bases and J by 4 bases, leaving 6 bases between them. The CDR3: CASSLGQSDTQYF. The CDR3 bases are TGCGCCAGCAGCTTGGGACAATCAGATACGCAGTATTTT.

V and J are TRBV30 and TRBJ2-6; D is perhaps TRBD1 (6 bases). The V gene lost 8 bases and the J gene lost 4 bases, with 18 bases spanning the gap. In germline, CDR1 is GTSNPN, CDR2 SVGIG (reference sequence). The CDR3 sequence is 15 residues long. CDR3 DNA: TGTGCCCTGGATACGGGACATGGGGGGGCCAACGTCCTGACTTTC. Amino acid sequence: CALDTGHGGANVLTF.

This clonotype is a singleton in its sample. The chain links TRBV9 to TRBJ1-6; D might be TRBD1 (5 bases). V lost 0 bases and J 9 bases, leaving 10 bases between the germline ends. Per germline, CDR1 SGDLS and CDR2 YYNGEE. The CDR3 has 14 amino acids. CDR3 loop: CASSVDSGLSPLHF. The CDR3 coding sequence is TGTGCCAGCAGCGTAGACTCGGGGCTTTCACCCCTCCACTTT.

This chain links TRBV7-2 with TRBJ2-7; 8 bases fit TRBD1. The CDR3 length is 14 residues. CDR1 and CDR2 (germline): SGHTA, FQGNSA. The junction had 6 bases not matched to a gene; V was cut back by 3 bases and J by 5 bases. The CDR3 region has the DNA TGTGCCAGCAGCTTCACAGGGGGTCGTCACGAGCAGTACTTC. Protein sequence: CASSFTGGRHEQYF.

This clonotype was detected only a few times. The rearrangement links TRBV6-2 or TRBV6-3 to TRBJ2-1, with 8 bases aligning to TRBD2. From germline, CDR1 is MNHEY and CDR2 SVGEGT. The CDR3 consists of 16 residues. The trim removed 6 bases at V and 6 bases at J, leaving 13 bases unmatched. The CDR3 sequence: CASSPRGGRALNEQFF. The CDR3 DNA is TGTGCCAGCAGCCCCCGGGGGGGGAGGGCACTCAATGAGCAGTTCTTC.

This clonotype was counted only a few times. The J gene is TRBJ2-7, the V gene TRBV5-4; 11 bases are a match to TRBD2. The CDR3 covers 15 residues. Germline values: CDR1 SGHNT, CDR2 YYREEE (reference sequence). J was trimmed by 5 bases and V by 4 bases; bases with no gene match: 8. In DNA form, the CDR3 reads TGTGCCAGCAGCAAGAGACTAGCGGGAATCGACGAGCAGTACTTC. This translates into CASSKRLAGIDEQYF.

Concerning this clonotype itself: A clone one base away is much larger, so this may be a read error. V usage is TRBV27 and J usage is TRBJ1-2; maybe TRBD1 (6 bases). The CDR3 runs to 14 residues. The germline V gene encodes CDR1 MNHEY and CDR2 SMNVEV (reference sequence). Trimming shortened V by 6 bases and J by 3 bases, and 14 bases separated the two germline ends. CDR3 bases: TGTGCCAGCAGGGCGGGACACCTAGACTATGGCTACACCTTC. As protein: CASRAGHLDYGYTF.

This clonotype has more than one count but fewer than ten. Here the CDR3 reads CASSIDNPNQPQHF. CDR3 coding DNA: TGCGCCAGCAGCATAGACAACCCAAATCAGCCCCAGCATTTT. The J gene is TRBJ1-5, the V gene TRBV5-1; D remains unclear. The V gene's germline CDR1 is SGHRS and CDR2 YFSETQ. The CDR3 is 14 amino acids. V was cut by 4 bases and J by 4 bases, with 12 bases left in between.

This clonotype appeared a few times. The chain couples TRBV20-1 to TRBJ2-7, with 8 bases fitting TRBD1. CDR1 and CDR2 (germline): DFQATT, SNEGSKA (reference sequence). V shed 0 bases, J shed 5 bases, and the junction held 9 bases outside the gene matches. The CDR3 runs 15 residues. The CDR3 nucleotides read TGCAGTGCTAGAGATGGGACAGGCCCAGGGGACGAGCAGTACTTC. This codes for CSARDGTGPGDEQYF.

This chain uses TRBV15 with TRBJ1-2; the match to TRBD1 covers 10 bases. The CDR3 is 17 residues long. Germline V lookup: CDR1 LNHNV, CDR2 YYDKDF (reference sequence). V was pared by 3 bases and J by 4 bases, with 11 bases of the junction left unmatched. For the CDR3, the DNA is TGTGCCACCAGCAGTCTTCTCGGACAGGGGGACTTCTATGGCTACACCTTC. Translating it yields CATSSLLGQGDFYGYTF.

This sequence joins TRBV5-1 and TRBJ2-5, with TRBD2 matching 7 bases. This CDR3 has 15 residues. V gave up 4 bases and J gave up 2 bases; unmatched junction bases: 8. From germline, CDR1 is SGHRS and CDR2 YFSETQ. The chain's CDR3 is CASSDAASGQETQYF. In DNA form, the CDR3 reads TGCGCCAGCAGCGATGCTGCTAGCGGTCAAGAGACCCAGTACTTC.

The CDR3 here is CASSRPGQGKEEQYF. The CDR3 nucleotides are TGTGCCAGCAGTCGCCCGGGACAGGGGAAAGAAGAGCAGTACTTC. The V gene is TRBV28, the J gene TRBJ2-5; 10 nucleotides match TRBD1. The CDR3 is 15 residues long. CDR1 and CDR2 from the germline V gene are MDHEN and SYDVKM. With V trimmed by 5 bases and J by 11 bases, 14 bases remained unmatched.

The chain employs TRBV15 and TRBJ1-2; D may be TRBD1 (5 bases). Trimming removed 5 bases from V and 3 bases from J, with 22 bases in between. Germline CDR1 is LNHNV and CDR2 is YYDKDF (reference sequence). This CDR3 has 17 residues. As DNA, the CDR3 is TGTGCCACCAGCGAGGGACTGACAGCCAAGGTTGACTATGGCTACACCTTC. This encodes CATSEGLTAKVDYGYTF.

This clonotype showed up many times. The CDR3 DNA sequence: TGTGCCAGCAGACCCCCACAGTGGGGGGATACGCAGTATTTT. Translated: CASRPPQWGDTQYF. The V gene is TRBV2, the J gene TRBJ2-3, with D perhaps assigned TRBD1 or TRBD2 (5 bases each). The ends were cut back, 6 bases at V and 6 bases at J, with 16 bases in the middle. The CDR3 has 14 residues. The germline V gene encodes CDR1 SNHLY and CDR2 FYNNEI.

This clonotype showed up just a few times. This chain links TRBV11-2 with TRBJ1-2; D uncertain. The germline V and J ends were trimmed by 4 bases and 5 bases, with 8 bases remaining between them. Germline V lookup: CDR1 SGHAT, CDR2 FQNNGV. The CDR3 spans 12 residues. The CDR3 protein is CASSSHGYGYTF. The CDR3 DNA reads TGTGCCAGCAGCTCCCACGGGTATGGCTACACCTTC.

This clonotype occurred a few times. V gene TRBV7-2 combines with J gene TRBJ2-6; D possibly corresponds to TRBD2 (6 bases). The V end was cut by 6 bases, the J end by 0 bases, with 18 bases between. The CDR3 spans 18 residues. Germline CDR1 SGHTA, CDR2 FQGNSA. This chain's CDR3 is CASSWTPEGFSGANVLTF. The CDR3 coding sequence is TGTGCCAGCAGTTGGACTCCGGAGGGATTCTCTGGGGCCAACGTCCTGACTTTC. Looking up the rest from reference TRBV7-2 and TRBJ2-6 gives the full variable domain: GAGVSQSPSNKVTEKGKDVELRCDPISGHTALYWYRQSLGQGLEFLIYFQGNSAPDKSGLPSDRFSAERTGGSVSTLTIQRTQQEDSAVYLCASSWTPEGFSGANVLTFGAGSRLTVL.